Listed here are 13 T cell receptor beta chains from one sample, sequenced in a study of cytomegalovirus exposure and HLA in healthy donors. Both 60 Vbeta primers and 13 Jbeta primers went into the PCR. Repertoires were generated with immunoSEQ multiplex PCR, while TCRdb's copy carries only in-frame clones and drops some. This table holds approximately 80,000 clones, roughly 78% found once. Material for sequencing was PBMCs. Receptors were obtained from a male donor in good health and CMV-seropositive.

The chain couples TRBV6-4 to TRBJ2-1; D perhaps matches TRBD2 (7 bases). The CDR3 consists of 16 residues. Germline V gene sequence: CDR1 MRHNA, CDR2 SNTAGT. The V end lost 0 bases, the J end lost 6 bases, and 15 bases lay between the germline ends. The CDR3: CASSDSGGGGPNEQFF. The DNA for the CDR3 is TGTGCCAGCAGTGACTCCGGAGGGGGGGGGCCCAATGAGCAGTTCTTC.

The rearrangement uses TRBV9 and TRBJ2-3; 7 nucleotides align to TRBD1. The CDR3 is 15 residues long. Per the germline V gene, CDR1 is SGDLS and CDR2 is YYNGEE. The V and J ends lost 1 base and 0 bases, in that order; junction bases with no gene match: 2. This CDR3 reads CASSVTGVSTDTQYF. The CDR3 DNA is TGTGCCAGCAGCGTAACAGGGGTTAGCACAGATACGCAGTATTTT.

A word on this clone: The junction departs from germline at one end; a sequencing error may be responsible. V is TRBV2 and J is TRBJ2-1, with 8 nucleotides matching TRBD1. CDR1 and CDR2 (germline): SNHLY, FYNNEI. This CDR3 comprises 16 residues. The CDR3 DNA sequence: TGTGCCAGCAGCGAAGACAGGGGTGGAACCTACAATGAGCAGTTCTTC. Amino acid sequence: CASSEDRGGTYNEQFF.

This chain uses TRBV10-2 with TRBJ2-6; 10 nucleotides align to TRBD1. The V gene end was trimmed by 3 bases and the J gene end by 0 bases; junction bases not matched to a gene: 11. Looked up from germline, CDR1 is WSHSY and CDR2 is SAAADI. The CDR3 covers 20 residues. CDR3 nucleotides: TGCGCCAGCAGTGAATGGATGGGACAGGGGCTTAACTCTGGGGCCAACGTCCTGACTTTC. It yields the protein CASSEWMGQGLNSGANVLTF.

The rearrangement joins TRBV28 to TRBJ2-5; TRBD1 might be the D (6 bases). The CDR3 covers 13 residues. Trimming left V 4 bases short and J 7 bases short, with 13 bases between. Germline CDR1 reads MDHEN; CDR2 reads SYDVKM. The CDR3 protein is CASSSQGRGTQYF. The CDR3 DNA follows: TGTGCCAGCAGTTCACAGGGAAGGGGGACCCAGTACTTC. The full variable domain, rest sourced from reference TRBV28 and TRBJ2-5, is DVKVTQSSRYLVKRTGEKVFLECVQDMDHENMFWYRQDPGLGLRLIYFSYDVKMKEKGDIPEGYSVSREKKERFSLILESASTNQTSMYLCASSSQGRGTQYFGPGTRLLVL.

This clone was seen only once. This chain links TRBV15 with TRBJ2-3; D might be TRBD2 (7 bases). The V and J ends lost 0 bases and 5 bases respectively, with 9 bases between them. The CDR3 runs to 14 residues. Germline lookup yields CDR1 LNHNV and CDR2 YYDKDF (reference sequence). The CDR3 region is CATSREGGGDTQYF. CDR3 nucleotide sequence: TGTGCCACCAGCAGAGAGGGAGGGGGAGATACGCAGTATTTT.

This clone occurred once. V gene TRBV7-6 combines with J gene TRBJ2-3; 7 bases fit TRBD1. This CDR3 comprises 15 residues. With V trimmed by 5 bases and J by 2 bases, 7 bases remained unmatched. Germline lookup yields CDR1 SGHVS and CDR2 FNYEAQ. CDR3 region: CASSRDRDHTDTQYF. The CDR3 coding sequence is TGTGCCAGCAGCCGAGACAGGGACCACACAGATACGCAGTATTTT.

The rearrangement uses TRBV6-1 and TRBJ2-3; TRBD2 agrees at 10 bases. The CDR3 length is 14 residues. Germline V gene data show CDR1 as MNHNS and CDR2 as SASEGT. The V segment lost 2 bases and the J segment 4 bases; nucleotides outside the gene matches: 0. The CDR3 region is CASSELAGADTQYF. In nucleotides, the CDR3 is TGTGCCAGCAGTGAACTAGCGGGAGCAGATACGCAGTATTTT.

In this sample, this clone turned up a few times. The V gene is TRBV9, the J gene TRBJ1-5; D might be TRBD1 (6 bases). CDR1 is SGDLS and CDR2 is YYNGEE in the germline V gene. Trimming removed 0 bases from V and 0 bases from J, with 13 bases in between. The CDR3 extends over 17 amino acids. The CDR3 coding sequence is TGTGCCAGCAGCGTAGGATCAGGGGAATATAGCAATCAGCCCCAGCATTTT. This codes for CASSVGSGEYSNQPQHF.

CDR3 in amino acids: CASSPLTYEQYF. CDR3 DNA sequence: TGTGCCAGCTCACCACTAACATACGAGCAGTACTTC. The V gene is TRBV18, the J gene TRBJ2-7, with D unclear. Germline CDR1 KGHSH, CDR2 LQKENI. The CDR3 runs to 12 residues. Trimming left V 1 base short and J 4 bases short, with 5 bases between. Full variable domain (outside the CDR3, taken from reference TRBV18 and TRBJ2-7): NAGVMQNPRHLVRRRGQEARLRCSPMKGHSHVYWYRQLPEEGLKFMVYLQKENIIDESGMPKERFSAEFPKEGPSILRIQQVVRGDSAAYFCASSPLTYEQYFGPGTRLTVT.

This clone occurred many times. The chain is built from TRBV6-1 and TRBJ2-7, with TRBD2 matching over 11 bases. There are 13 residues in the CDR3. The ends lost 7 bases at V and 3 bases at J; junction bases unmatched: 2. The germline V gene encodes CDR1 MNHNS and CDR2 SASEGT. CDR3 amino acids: CASKGLAVYEQYF. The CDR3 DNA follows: TGTGCCAGCAAGGGACTAGCGGTCTACGAGCAGTACTTC.

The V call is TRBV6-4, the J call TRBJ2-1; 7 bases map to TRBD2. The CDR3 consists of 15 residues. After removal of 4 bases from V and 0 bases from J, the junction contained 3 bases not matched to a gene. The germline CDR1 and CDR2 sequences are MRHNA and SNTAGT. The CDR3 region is CASSAGGSSYNEQFF. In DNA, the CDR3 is TGTGCCAGCAGTGCCGGCGGGAGCTCCTACAATGAGCAGTTCTTC.

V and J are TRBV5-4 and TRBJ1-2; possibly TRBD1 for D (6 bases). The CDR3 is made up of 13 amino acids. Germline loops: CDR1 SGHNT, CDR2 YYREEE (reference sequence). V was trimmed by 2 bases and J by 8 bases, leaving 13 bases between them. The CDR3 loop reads CASSFGGRWGYTF. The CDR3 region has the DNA TGTGCCAGCAGCTTCGGGGGGCGGTGGGGCTACACCTTC.